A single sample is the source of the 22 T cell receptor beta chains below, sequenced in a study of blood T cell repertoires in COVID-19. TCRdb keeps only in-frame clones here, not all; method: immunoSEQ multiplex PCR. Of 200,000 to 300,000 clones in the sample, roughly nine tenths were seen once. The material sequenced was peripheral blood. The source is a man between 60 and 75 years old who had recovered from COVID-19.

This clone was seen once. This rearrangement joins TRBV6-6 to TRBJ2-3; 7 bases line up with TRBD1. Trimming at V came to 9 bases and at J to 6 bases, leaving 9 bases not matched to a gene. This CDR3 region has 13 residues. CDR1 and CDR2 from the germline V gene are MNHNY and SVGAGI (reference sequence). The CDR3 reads CASKKGAPDTQYF. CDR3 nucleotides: TGTGCCAGTAAAAAGGGGGCCCCCGATACGCAGTATTTT.

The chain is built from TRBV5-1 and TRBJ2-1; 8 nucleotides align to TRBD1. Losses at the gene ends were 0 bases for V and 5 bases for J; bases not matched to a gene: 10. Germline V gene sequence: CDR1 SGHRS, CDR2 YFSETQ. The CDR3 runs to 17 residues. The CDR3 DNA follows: TGCGCCAGCAGCTTGGACCTAAACAGGGGGATAGACAATGAGCAGTTCTTC. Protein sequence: CASSLDLNRGIDNEQFF.

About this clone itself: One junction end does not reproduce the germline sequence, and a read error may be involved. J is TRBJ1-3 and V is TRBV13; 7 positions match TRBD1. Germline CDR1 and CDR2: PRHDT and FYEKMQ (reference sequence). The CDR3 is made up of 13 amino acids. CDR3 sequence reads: CASSHDRVNTIYF. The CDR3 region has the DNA TGTGCTAGCAGCCATGACAGGGTGAACACCATATATTTT.

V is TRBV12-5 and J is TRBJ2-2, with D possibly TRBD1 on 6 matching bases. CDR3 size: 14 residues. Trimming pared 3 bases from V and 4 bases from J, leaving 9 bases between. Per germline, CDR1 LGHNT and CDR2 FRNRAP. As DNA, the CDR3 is TGTGCTAGTGGTTTTGGGGGCTCCACCGGGGAGCTGTTTTTT. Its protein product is CASGFGGSTGELFF.

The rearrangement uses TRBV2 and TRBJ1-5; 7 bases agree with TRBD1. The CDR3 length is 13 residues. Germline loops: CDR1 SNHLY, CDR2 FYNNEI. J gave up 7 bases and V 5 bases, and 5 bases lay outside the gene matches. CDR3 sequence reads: CASSPQGDQPQHF. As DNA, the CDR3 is TGTGCCAGCAGTCCCCAGGGGGACCAGCCCCAGCATTTT.

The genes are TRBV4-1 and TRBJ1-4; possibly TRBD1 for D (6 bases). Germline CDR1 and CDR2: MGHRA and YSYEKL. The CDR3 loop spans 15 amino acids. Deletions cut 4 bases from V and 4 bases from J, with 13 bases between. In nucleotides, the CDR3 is TGCGCCAGCAGCCGCAGGGGTAACGGTAATGAAAAACTGTTTTTT. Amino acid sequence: CASSRRGNGNEKLFF.

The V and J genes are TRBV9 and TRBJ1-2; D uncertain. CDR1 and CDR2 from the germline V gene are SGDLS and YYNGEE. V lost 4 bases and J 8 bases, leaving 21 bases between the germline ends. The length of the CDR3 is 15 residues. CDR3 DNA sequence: TGTGCCAGCAGCCCCCCGGGAGTGGGAAAATTAGGCTACACCTTC. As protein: CASSPPGVGKLGYTF.

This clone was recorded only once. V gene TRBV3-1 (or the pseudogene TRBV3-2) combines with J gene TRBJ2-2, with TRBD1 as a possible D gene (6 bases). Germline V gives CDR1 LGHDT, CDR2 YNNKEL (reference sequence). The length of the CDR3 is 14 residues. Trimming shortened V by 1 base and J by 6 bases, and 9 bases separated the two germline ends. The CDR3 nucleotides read TGTGCCAGCAGCCAAGTACAGGGCCCCGGGGAGCTGTTTTTT. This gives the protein CASSQVQGPGELFF.

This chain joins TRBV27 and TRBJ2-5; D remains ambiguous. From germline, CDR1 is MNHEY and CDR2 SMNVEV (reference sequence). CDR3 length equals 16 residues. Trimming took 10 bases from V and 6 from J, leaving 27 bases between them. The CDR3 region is CATRASIRPGKQTQYF. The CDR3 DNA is TGTGCCACCAGAGCCTCCATCAGGCCCGGTAAACAGACCCAGTACTTC.

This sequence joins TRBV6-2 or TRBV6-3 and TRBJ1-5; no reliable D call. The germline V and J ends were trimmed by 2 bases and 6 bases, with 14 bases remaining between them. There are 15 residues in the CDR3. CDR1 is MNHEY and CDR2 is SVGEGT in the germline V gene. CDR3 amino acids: CASSYGRINAQPQHF. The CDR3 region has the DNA TGTGCCAGCAGTTACGGCAGAATCAACGCTCAGCCCCAGCATTTT.

The CDR3: CASSQAQGANTEAFF. The CDR3 nucleotides read TGTGCCAGCAGCCAGGCACAGGGGGCAAACACTGAAGCTTTCTTT. The V call is TRBV7-9, the J call TRBJ1-1, with TRBD1 matching over 9 bases. Germline assignment: CDR1 SEHNR and CDR2 FQNEAQ (reference sequence). V shed 5 bases and J 2 bases; nucleotides not matched to a gene: 6. The CDR3 is 15 amino acids.

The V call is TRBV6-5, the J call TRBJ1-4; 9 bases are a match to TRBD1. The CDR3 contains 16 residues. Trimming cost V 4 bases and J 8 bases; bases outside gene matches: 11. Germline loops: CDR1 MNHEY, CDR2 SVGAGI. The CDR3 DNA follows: TGTGCCAGCAGTTTAAGGGCGGGACAGGGTCGAGAAAAACTGTTTTTT. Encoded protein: CASSLRAGQGREKLFF.

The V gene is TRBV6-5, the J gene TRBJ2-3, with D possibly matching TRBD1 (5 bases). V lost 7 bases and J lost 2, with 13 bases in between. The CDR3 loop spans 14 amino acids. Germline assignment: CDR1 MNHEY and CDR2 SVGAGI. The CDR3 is CASKTLGATDTQYF. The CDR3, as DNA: TGTGCCAGCAAAACGCTAGGGGCCACAGATACGCAGTATTTT.

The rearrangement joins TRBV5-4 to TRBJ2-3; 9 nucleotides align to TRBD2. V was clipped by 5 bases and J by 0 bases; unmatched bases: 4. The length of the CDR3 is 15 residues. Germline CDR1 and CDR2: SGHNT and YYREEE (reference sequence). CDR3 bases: TGTGCCAGCAGTTTGACTAGCGGTAGCACAGATACGCAGTATTTT. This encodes CASSLTSGSTDTQYF.

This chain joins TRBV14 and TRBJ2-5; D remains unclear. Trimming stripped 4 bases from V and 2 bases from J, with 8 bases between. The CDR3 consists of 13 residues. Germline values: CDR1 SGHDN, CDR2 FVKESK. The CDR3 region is CASSRAIQETQYF. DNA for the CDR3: TGTGCCAGCAGCCGGGCCATTCAAGAGACCCAGTACTTC.

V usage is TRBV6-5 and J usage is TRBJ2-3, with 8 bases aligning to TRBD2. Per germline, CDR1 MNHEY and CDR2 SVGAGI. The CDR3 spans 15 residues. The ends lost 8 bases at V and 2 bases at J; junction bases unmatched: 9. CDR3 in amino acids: CASVSGGILTDTQYF. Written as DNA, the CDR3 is TGTGCCAGCGTTTCGGGGGGGATCCTCACAGATACGCAGTATTTT.

The CDR3 reads CASSDARAGANVLTF. CDR3 DNA sequence: TGTGCCAGCAGCGACGCCCGGGCTGGGGCCAACGTCCTGACTTTC. The chain carries TRBV5-8 and TRBJ2-6; D remains ambiguous. The CDR3 spans 15 residues. Germline V gene lookup returns CDR1 SGHTS and CDR2 YDEGEE. The V end lost 4 bases, the J end lost 2 bases, and 10 bases lay between the germline ends.

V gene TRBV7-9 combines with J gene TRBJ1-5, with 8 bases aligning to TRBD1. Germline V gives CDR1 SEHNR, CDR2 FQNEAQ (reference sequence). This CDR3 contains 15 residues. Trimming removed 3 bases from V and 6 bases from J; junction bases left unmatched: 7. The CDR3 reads CASSFDGQGGQPQHF. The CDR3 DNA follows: TGTGCCAGCAGCTTTGATGGACAGGGCGGTCAGCCCCAGCATTTT.

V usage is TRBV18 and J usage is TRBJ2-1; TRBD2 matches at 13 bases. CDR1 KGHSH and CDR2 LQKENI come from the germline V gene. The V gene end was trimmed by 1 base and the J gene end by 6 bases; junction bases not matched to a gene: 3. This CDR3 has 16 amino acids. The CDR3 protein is CASSPLTSGGFNEQFF. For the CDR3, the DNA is TGTGCCAGCTCACCACTGACTAGCGGGGGGTTCAATGAGCAGTTCTTC.

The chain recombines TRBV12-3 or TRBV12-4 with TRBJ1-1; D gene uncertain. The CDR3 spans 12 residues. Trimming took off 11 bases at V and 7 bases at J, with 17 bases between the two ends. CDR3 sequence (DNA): TGTGCCTCCCCCCAGCGAAACTTTGAAGCTTTCTTT. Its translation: CASPQRNFEAFF.

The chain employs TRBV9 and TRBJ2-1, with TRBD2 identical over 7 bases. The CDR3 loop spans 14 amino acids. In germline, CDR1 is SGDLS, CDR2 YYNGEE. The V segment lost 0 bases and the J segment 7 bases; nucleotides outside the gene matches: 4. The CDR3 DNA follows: TGTGCCAGCAGCGTAGACCCAGCGGGGAATGAGCAGTTCTTC. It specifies CASSVDPAGNEQFF.

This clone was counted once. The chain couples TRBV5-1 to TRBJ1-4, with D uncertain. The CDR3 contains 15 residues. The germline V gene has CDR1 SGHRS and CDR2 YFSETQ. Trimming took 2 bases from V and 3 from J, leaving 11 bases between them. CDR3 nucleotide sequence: TGCGCCAGCAGCTTACTTGGTGAAGCTAATGAAAAACTGTTTTTT. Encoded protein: CASSLLGEANEKLFF.